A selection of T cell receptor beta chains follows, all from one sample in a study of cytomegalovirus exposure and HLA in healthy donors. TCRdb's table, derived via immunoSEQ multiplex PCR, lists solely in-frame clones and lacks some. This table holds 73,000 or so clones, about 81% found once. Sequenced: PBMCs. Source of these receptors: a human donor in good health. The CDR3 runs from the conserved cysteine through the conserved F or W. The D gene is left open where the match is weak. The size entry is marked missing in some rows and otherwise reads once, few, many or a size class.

cdr3_nt: TGTGCCAGCACCAAACGGACAGGGAACACTGAAGCTTTCTTT
cdr3_aa: CASTKRTGNTEAFF
cdr3_length: 14
d_call: TRBD1
j_call: TRBJ1-1
v_call: TRBV2
clone_size: NA

cdr3_nt: TGTGCCAGCAGCACTAAGGAGGAGCAGTTCTTC
cdr3_aa: CASSTKEEQFF
cdr3_length: 11
d_call: NA
j_call: TRBJ2-1
v_call: TRBV7-2
clone_size: NA

cdr3_nt: TGTGCCAGCAGCTTTTCCCTTCCAGGGGGCTACGAGCAGTACTTC
cdr3_aa: CASSFSLPGGYEQYF
cdr3_length: 15
d_call: TRBD1
j_call: TRBJ2-7
v_call: TRBV7-8
clone_size: NA

cdr3_nt: TGTGCCAGCAGTTTAAGGTGGCAGGGGCTAGATACGCAGTATTTT
cdr3_aa: CASSLRWQGLDTQYF
cdr3_length: 15
d_call: NA
j_call: TRBJ2-3
v_call: TRBV27
clone_size: NA

cdr3_nt: TGTGCCAGCAGGCGGGCAGTTCAAGAGACCCAGTACTTC
cdr3_aa: CASRRAVQETQYF
cdr3_length: 13
d_call: NA
j_call: TRBJ2-5
v_call: TRBV2
clone_size: NA

cdr3_nt: TGTGCCAGCAGCTTATTCCTCCGGGGACAGGGGATCCACGAGCAGTACTTC
cdr3_aa: CASSLFLRGQGIHEQYF
cdr3_length: 17
d_call: NA
j_call: TRBJ2-7
v_call: TRBV21-1
clone_size: NA

cdr3_nt: TGTGCCAGCTCACCCTTTTTGAGTCTGGAAGAGACCCAGTACTTC
cdr3_aa: CASSPFLSLEETQYF
cdr3_length: 15
d_call: NA
j_call: TRBJ2-5
v_call: TRBV18
clone_size: NA

cdr3_nt: TGTGCCAGCAGCTTAGTGACAGGGTCAGAGACCCAGTACTTC
cdr3_aa: CASSLVTGSETQYF
cdr3_length: 14
d_call: TRBD1
j_call: TRBJ2-5
v_call: TRBV7-2
clone_size: once

cdr3_nt: TGTGCAAGTCGCTCCGAATCTAGCGGGACCTTGGAAGAGACCCAGTACTTC
cdr3_aa: CASRSESSGTLEETQYF
cdr3_length: 17
d_call: NA
j_call: TRBJ2-5
v_call: TRBV12-2
clone_size: NA

cdr3_nt: TGTGCCAGCAGCTCTTCCTTAACTAGCTCCTATAATTCACCCCTCCACTTT
cdr3_aa: CASSSSLTSSYNSPLHF
cdr3_length: 17
d_call: NA
j_call: TRBJ1-6
v_call: TRBV7-2
clone_size: once

cdr3_nt: TGTGCCAGCAGTGAGAACATGAACACTGAAGCTTTCTTT
cdr3_aa: CASSENMNTEAFF
cdr3_length: 13
d_call: NA
j_call: TRBJ1-1
v_call: TRBV2
clone_size: NA

cdr3_nt: TGTGCCAGCGACAGGGGCACTAATGAAAAACTGTTTTTT
cdr3_aa: CASDRGTNEKLFF
cdr3_length: 13
d_call: TRBD1
j_call: TRBJ1-4
v_call: TRBV2
clone_size: NA

cdr3_nt: TGTGCCAGTAGACCTGCAGGGGCAGCCTCCGAGCAGTACTTC
cdr3_aa: CASRPAGAASEQYF
cdr3_length: 14
d_call: NA
j_call: TRBJ2-7
v_call: TRBV19
clone_size: NA